This is a list of T cell receptor beta chains from one sample in a study of monozygotic twins with inflammatory bowel disease. For each CDR3 protein, TCRdb gives one entry from its re-call of the 5' RACE reads, without DNA. Recorded for this sample: about 440,000 distinct CDR3 sequences. The sample consisted of blood. Every receptor here comes from a human donor with ulcerative colitis or Crohn's disease, or a healthy co-twin of an affected twin (not recorded which). Each CDR3 is given with its conserved first and last residue.

j_call v_call cdr3_aa
TRBJ1-2 TRBV7-9 CASSFELNNYGYTF
TRBJ2-3 TRBV28 CASSRGQKFTDTQYF
TRBJ1-5 TRBV7-2 CASSLAGTGYQPQHF
TRBJ2-7 TRBV10-3 CAISDRMSEQYF
TRBJ1-4 TRBV11-2 CASSLKQPNEKLFF
TRBJ2-7 TRBV20-1 CSAWSTSEDEQYF
TRBJ2-2 TRBV28 CASGPGAANTGELFF
TRBJ1-1 TRBV11-3 CASSGQGQPLTEAFF
TRBJ2-2 TRBV7-3 CASSLRTTGTGELFF
TRBJ1-5 TRBV19 CASRADIGGNQPQHF
TRBJ1-2 TRBV5-4 CASSLAASTGNGYTF
TRBJ2-1 TRBV7-7 CASSLGVGQGDEQFF
TRBJ1-1 TRBV5-1 CASSFDRAGITEAFF
TRBJ2-7 TRBV5-1 CASSLGPPGEPAYEQYF
TRBJ1-1 TRBV12-3/TRBV12-4 CASSADRGIPEAFF
TRBJ2-7 TRBV7-2 CASSLQRGGYEQYF
TRBJ2-7 TRBV6-5 CASSYLADRRTYEQYF
TRBJ2-7 TRBV12-3/TRBV12-4 CASSFGTSNYEQYF
TRBJ2-7 TRBV12-3/TRBV12-4 CASRTGTFRAEQYF
TRBJ1-6 TRBV18 CASSPLNRENSPLHF
TRBJ1-1 TRBV12-3/TRBV12-4 CASSLDLFTEAFF
TRBJ2-1 TRBV6-2/TRBV6-3 CASSNTGTAYNEQFF
TRBJ1-4 TRBV12-3/TRBV12-4 CASSTGTGSEKLFF